This T cell receptor beta chain was profiled in a study of T cells in Graves' hyperthyroidism and ophthalmopathy. General study points: Onset of ophthalmopathy came a median 6.5 months after the model predicted it. Blood also contained most expanded thyroid clonotypes above 0.001.

Cells are PBMCs isolated from 10 ml of fresh blood. The length of the CDR3 is 12 residues. Germline lookup yields CDR1 MDHEN and CDR2 SYDVKM. Trimming left V 2 bases short and J 3 bases short, with 4 bases between. The CDR3 regions of TCR beta were amplified from RNA transcripts. In the first-round RT-PCR of the TCR CDR3, the HTBI primer set was used. Each CDR3 protein is one row after TCRdb ran MiXCR on the multiplex PCR reads. The table has around 430,000 distinct CDR3 sequences, approximately 15% seen once. This clonotype has a count of ten or more. Its antigen is not identified. Source material: blood. The chain employs TRBV28 and TRBJ1-2; D is uncertain. The receptor's source is a woman in her 30s with Graves' hyperthyroidism. As DNA, the CDR3 is TGTGCCAGCAGTTTAGTTGACTATGGCTACACCTTC. Encoded protein: CASSLVDYGYTF.